This T cell receptor beta chain came from a study of blood T cell repertoires in COVID-19. This table comes from immunoSEQ multiplex PCR, and its TCRdb copy is limited to in-frame clones, with some not included. The data hold under 300,000 clones, with 80% to 90% observed a single time. The V segment lost 4 bases and the J segment 5 bases; nucleotides outside the gene matches: 9. Germline V gene data show CDR1 as LNHDA and CDR2 as SQIVND (reference sequence). The CDR3 sequence is 16 residues long. Material for sequencing was PBMCs or T cells enriched from blood (not recorded which). The chain links TRBV19 to TRBJ2-1; 9 bases match TRBD1. The receptor's source is a woman aged 18-29 years who had recovered from COVID-19. The CDR3 reads CASSNSGTGIHNEQFF. In DNA, the CDR3 is TGTGCCAGTAGTAATTCCGGGACAGGGATCCACAATGAGCAGTTCTTC. Combining the CDR3 with reference TRBV19 and TRBJ2-1 gives the whole variable domain DGGITQSPKYLFRKEGQNVTLSCEQNLNHDAMYWYRQDPGQGLRLIYYSQIVNDFQKGDIAEGYSVSREKKESFPLTVTSAQKNPTAFYLCASSNSGTGIHNEQFFGPGTRLTVL.